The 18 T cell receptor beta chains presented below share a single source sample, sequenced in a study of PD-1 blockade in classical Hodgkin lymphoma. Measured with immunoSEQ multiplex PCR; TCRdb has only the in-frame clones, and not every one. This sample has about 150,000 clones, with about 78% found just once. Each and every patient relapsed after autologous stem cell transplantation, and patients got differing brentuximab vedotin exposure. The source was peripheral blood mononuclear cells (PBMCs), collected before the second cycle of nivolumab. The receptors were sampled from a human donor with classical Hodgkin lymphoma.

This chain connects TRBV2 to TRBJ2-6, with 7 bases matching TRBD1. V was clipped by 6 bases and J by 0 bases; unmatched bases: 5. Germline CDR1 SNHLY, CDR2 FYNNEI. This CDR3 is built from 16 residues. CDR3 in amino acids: CASRDRALSGANVLTF. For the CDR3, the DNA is TGTGCCAGCAGAGACAGGGCACTCTCTGGGGCCAACGTCCTGACTTTC.

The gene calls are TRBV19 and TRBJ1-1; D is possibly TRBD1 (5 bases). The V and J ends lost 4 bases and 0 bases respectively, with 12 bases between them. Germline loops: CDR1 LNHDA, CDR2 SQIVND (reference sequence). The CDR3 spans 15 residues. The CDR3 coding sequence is TGTGCCAGTAGTAAGAGAGGGGAGATGAACACTGAAGCTTTCTTT. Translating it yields CASSKRGEMNTEAFF.

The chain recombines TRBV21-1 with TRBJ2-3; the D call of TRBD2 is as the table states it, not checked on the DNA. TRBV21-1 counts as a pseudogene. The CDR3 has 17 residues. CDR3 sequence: CASTHRLAGEGTDTQYF. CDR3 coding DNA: TGTGCCAGCACCCACCGTTTAGCGGGAGAGGGTACAGATACGCAGTATTTT.

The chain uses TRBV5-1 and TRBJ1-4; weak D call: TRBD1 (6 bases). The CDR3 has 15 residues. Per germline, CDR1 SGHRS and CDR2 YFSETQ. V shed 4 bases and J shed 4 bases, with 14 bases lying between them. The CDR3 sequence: CASSPDTGLNEKLFF. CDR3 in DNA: TGCGCCAGCAGCCCCGATACAGGGCTTAATGAAAAACTGTTTTTT.

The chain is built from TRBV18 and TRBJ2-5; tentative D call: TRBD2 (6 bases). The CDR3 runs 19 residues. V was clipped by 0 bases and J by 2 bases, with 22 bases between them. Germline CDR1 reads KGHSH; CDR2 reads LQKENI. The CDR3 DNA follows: TGTGCCAGCTCACCACCGCTGGCAGGGAGGTTTGGAGGACAAGAGACCCAGTACTTC. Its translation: CASSPPLAGRFGGQETQYF.

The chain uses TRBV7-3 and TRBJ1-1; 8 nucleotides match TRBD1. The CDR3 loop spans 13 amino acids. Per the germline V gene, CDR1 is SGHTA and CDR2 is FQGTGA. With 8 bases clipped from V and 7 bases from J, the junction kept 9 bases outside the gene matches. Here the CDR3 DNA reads TGTGCCAGCGGCGCGGGGACAGGATTTGAAGCTTTCTTT. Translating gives CASGAGTGFEAFF.

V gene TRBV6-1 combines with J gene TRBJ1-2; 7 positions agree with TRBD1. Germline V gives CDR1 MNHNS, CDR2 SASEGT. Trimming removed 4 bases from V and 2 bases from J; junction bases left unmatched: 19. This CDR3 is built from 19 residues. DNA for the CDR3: TGTGCCAGCAGTGGACAGGGTTCCCCCCACCGCCAGATAAACTATGGCTACACCTTC. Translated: CASSGQGSPHRQINYGYTF.

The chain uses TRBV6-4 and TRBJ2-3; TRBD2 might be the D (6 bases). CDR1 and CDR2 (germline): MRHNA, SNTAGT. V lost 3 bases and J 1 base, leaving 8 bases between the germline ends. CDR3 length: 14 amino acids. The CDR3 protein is CASSEERGTDTQYF. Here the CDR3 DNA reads TGTGCCAGCAGTGAAGAGCGGGGCACAGATACGCAGTATTTT.

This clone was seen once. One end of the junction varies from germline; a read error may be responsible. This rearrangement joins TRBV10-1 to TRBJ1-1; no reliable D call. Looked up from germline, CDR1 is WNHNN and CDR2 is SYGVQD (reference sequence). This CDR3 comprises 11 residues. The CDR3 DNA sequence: TGTGCCATCAGTGAGAGAACTGAAGCTTTCTTT. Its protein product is CAISERTEAFF.

In DNA form, the CDR3 reads TGTGCCAGCAGCTTAGTTTCCAGGAGCTCTGGGGCCAACGTCCTGACTTTC. Protein sequence: CASSLVSRSSGANVLTF. The chain couples TRBV7-2 to TRBJ2-6, with D uncertain. V lost 1 base to trimming and J lost 0 bases, with 10 bases between them. The CDR3 runs to 17 residues. Germline lookup yields CDR1 SGHTA and CDR2 FQGNSA.

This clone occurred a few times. CDR3 DNA sequence: TGTGCCAGCAGCCAAAGGTGGGCAGGGGGCAACTATGGCTACACCTTC. It is translated as CASSQRWAGGNYGYTF. V gene TRBV4-2 combines with J gene TRBJ1-2; 8 positions match TRBD1. V was pared by 2 bases and J by 2 bases, with 7 bases of the junction left unmatched. CDR1 LGHNA and CDR2 YNFKEQ come from the germline V gene. The length of the CDR3 is 16 residues.

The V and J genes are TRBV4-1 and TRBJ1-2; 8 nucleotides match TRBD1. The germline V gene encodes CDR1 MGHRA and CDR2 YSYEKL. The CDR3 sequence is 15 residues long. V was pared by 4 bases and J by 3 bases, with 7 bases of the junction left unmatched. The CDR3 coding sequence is TGCGCCAGCAGCCCAGGGACAGGTTGGGACTATGGCTACACCTTC. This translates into CASSPGTGWDYGYTF.

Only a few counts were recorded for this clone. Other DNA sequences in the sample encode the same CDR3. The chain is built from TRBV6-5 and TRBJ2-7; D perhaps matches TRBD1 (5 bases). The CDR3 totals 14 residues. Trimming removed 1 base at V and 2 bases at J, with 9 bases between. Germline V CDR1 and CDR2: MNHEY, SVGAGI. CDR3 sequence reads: CASSYWQGPYEQYF. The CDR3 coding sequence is TGTGCCAGCAGTTACTGGCAGGGCCCCTACGAGCAGTACTTC.

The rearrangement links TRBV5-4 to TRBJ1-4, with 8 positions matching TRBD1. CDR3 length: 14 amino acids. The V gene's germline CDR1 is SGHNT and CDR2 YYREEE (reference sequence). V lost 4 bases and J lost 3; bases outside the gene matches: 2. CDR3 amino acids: CASSTDRANEKLFF. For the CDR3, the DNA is TGTGCCAGCAGCACGGACAGGGCTAATGAAAAACTGTTTTTT.

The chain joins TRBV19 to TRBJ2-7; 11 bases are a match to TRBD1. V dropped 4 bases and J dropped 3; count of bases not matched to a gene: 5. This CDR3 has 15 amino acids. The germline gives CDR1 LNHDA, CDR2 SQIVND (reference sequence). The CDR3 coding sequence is TGTGCCAGTAGTAGGTCCGGGACAGGGGGCTACGAGCAGTACTTC. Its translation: CASSRSGTGGYEQYF.

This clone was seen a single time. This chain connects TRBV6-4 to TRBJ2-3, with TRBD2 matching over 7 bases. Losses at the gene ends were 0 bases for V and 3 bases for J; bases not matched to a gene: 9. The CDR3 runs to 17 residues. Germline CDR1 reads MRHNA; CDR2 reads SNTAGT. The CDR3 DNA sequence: TGTGCCAGCAGTGACTCGTTGAGACTAGCATTTACAGATACGCAGTATTTT. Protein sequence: CASSDSLRLAFTDTQYF.

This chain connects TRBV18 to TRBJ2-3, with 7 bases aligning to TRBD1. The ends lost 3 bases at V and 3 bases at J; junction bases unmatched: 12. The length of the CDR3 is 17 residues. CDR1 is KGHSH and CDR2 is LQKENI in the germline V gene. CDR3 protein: CASSPIRTGSGTDTQYF. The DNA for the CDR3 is TGTGCCAGCTCACCCATAAGGACAGGCTCGGGGACAGATACGCAGTATTTT. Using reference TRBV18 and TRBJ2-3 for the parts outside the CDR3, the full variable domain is NAGVMQNPRHLVRRRGQEARLRCSPMKGHSHVYWYRQLPEEGLKFMVYLQKENIIDESGMPKERFSAEFPKEGPSILRIQQVVRGDSAAYFCASSPIRTGSGTDTQYFGPGTRLTVL.

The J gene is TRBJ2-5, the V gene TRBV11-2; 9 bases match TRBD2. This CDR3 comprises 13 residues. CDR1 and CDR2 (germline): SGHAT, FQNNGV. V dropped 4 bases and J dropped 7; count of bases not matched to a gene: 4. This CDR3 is CASSSSGVGTQYF. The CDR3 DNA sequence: TGTGCCAGCAGCTCTAGCGGGGTGGGGACCCAGTACTTC. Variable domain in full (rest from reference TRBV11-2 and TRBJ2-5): EAGVAQSPRYKIIEKRQSVAFWCNPISGHATLYWYQQILGQGPKLLIQFQNNGVVDDSQLPKDRFSAERLKGVDSTLKIQPAKLEDSAVYLCASSSSGVGTQYFGPGTRLLVL.